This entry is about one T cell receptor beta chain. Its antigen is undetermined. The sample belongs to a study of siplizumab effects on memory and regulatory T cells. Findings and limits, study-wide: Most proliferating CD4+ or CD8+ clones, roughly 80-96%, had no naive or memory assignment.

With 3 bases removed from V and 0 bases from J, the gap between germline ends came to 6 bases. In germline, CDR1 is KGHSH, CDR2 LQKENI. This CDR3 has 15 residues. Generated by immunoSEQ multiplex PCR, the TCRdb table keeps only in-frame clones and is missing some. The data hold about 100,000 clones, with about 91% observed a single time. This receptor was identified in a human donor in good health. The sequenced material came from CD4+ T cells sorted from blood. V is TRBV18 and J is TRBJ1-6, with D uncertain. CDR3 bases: TGTGCCAGCTCACCCAAGAGCTCCTATAATTCACCCCTCCACTTT. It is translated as CASSPKSSYNSPLHF.